The entry below describes one T cell receptor (beta chain). Its antigen is still unknown. Per-nucleotide qualities are absent, and no much larger clonotype sits a single base away. The CDR3 runs 16 amino acids, cysteine and phenylalanine included. Kept here is only the CDR3 DNA, which spans 48 bases and is read in frame from base 1. The germline V gene provides CDR1 MGHRA and CDR2 YSYEKL. Deletion took 0 bases off V and 0 bases off J, with a span of 11 bases between the germline ends. The donors were 40 or so Caucasian individuals from Russia, aged roughly 6 to 100 years, who were systemically healthy. Each donor gave 9.5 to 10 milliliters of peripheral blood, drawn into EDTA-treated Vacutainer tubes. Ficoll-Paque density-gradient centrifugation was used to isolate PBMCs, with at least 6 million per sample. Total RNA was extracted from PBMCs with Trizol reagent, with at least 5.5 micrograms obtained per sample. Naive CD45RAhigh/CD27high T cell percentages were measured by flow cytometry on a PBMC aliquot from every donor.

This sample is part of a study of blood T cells in healthy people across ages (dated by TCRdb to 2015 to 2017). In terms of the full investigation: Template switching captured roughly one uniquely barcoded TCR beta cDNA molecule per two T cells in model experiments. For two donors (one aged 18 to 29 and one aged 80 or older), the study analyzed two additional independent replicas of 1 million unique cDNA reads from the same blood draw. To track age-related changes in TCR beta repertoire diversity, the study relied on deep sequencing normalized with unique cDNA molecular identifiers. To avoid experimental bias, donors of different ages were spread randomly across the sequencing lanes. The donors were divided into four age groups: young (average around 16 years), middle-aged (about 40), aged (approximately 59) and long-lived (around 87).

On the study overall, not on this receptor specifically: The long-lived group showed more naive CD4+ T cells, fewer expanded clones and increased TCR diversity than the aged group, suggesting age selection. Total diversity estimates from one million sequenced T cells were considered lower bounds and underestimates. Bulk unsorted PBMC profiling prevented conclusive comparison of naive and antigen-experienced compartments. There was a strong correlation between observed TCR beta diversity and the percentage of naive T cells measured by flow cytometry. As age increased, observed TCR beta diversity per million T cells dropped in a roughly linear way, and a significant reduction was already evident by age 40. Because the CMV infection status of the donors was unknown, age-related changes in expanded clonotypes may potentially have been confounded.

Preparation of the library involved 5' RACE. A second PCR of 7 to 11 cycles was performed with a sample-barcoded 5' primer and a J-beta primer mix. Each TCR beta cDNA molecule received a unique molecular identifier from a template-switch 5' adaptor carrying 12 random nucleotides. Each sample yielded at least 2.5 million CDR3-containing paired-end reads. First-strand cDNA was synthesized from all RNA with the Mint cDNA synthesis kit, primed by a TRBC-specific oligonucleotide. Following uracil-DNA glycosylase treatment, a first 18-cycle PCR with universal primers M1SS and BC2_uni_R was performed on all cDNA. In the paper's pipeline: For normalization, 1 million high-quality reads, each with a distinct molecular identifier, were randomly selected from each sample. Reads sharing molecular identifiers were discarded rather than binned into consensus sequences. CDR3 identification, clonotype clustering and error correction used MiTCR with a Q25 quality threshold and the strictest error-elimination algorithm. A nonparametric unseen species model with Euler transformation was used to estimate lower-bound total TCR beta diversity. The public reads were quality trimmed at Q25 with fastp and then assembled into clones with MiXCR by TCRdb, keeping productive beta chains. Entries that share a CDR3 protein sequence are merged under the most common genes and DNA. It is TCRdb's table, rather than the study itself, that gives the V and J calls and clone size. For this sample the table gives 1,800,000 or so distinct CDR3 sequences, of which 39% were detected only once. Together, the top ten hold more than 20% of the sample.

This clonotype was obtained from a human donor in good health. The chain joins TRBV4-1 to TRBJ1-2; the D gene remains uncertain. The sequencing sample was made of blood. The CDR3 amino acid sequence is: CASSQEMAGTNYGYTF. The base sequence is TGCGCCAGCAGCCAAGAAATGGCAGGCACTAACTATGGCTACACCTTC.